What follows are 3 T cell receptor beta chains derived from one specimen sequenced in a study of CD8+ T cells in alopecia areata. Treatment described: oral pan-JAK inhibitor, 5-10 mg twice daily. RNA was extracted and reverse transcribed into cDNA as the sequencing template. Assay used: immunoSEQ multiplex PCR; TCRdb lists only in-frame clones, some missing. This sample has around 160,000 clones, with around three fifths found just once. Source: CD4+ T cells sorted from blood, taken at week 24, from a patient treated with tofacitinib. These receptor sequences come from a human donor with alopecia areata.

The V call is TRBV5-5, the J call TRBJ1-2; tentative D call: TRBD1 (6 bases). With 3 bases removed from V and 5 bases from J, the gap between germline ends came to 20 bases. The CDR3 runs 16 residues. Germline V gene sequence: CDR1 SGHKS, CDR2 YYEKEE (reference sequence). The CDR3 sequence is CASSSSLSQGFYGYTF. In nucleotides, the CDR3 is TGTGCCAGCAGCTCATCCCTCTCACAGGGATTTTATGGCTACACCTTC.

The rearrangement links TRBV2 to TRBJ1-2; D perhaps matches TRBD1 (6 bases). Germline V gene lookup returns CDR1 SNHLY and CDR2 FYNNEI. V was cut by 8 bases and J by 2 bases, with 15 bases left in between. This CDR3 contains 14 residues. CDR3 sequence reads: CASSRQVLNYGYTF. For the CDR3, the DNA is TGTGCCAGCTCTAGACAGGTGCTAAACTATGGCTACACCTTC.

This clone was recorded at least ten times. J is TRBJ2-1 and V is TRBV7-3; D is unresolved. The CDR3 length is 14 residues. V lost 0 bases and J lost 5, with 8 bases in between. The germline gives CDR1 SGHTA, CDR2 FQGTGA. The CDR3 DNA is TGTGCCAGCAGCTTAACGTTACAAAACAATGAGCAGTTCTTC. Its translation is CASSLTLQNNEQFF.